Each of the 13 T cell receptor beta chains below was sequenced from the same sample in a study of blood T cell repertoires in COVID-19. Assay used: immunoSEQ multiplex PCR; TCRdb lists only in-frame clones, some missing. Among some 150,000 clones, about 73% were seen once, and the ten largest hold under 2%. Sequencing was carried out using peripheral blood. These receptors were taken from a man aged 80 or over with acute or convalescent COVID-19.

The CDR3 nucleotides are TGCGCCAGCAGCTTAATGGGGGCAGAAGAGACCCAGTACTTC. Translating gives CASSLMGAEETQYF. The genes are TRBV5-1 and TRBJ2-5; maybe TRBD1 (6 bases). Germline CDR1 reads SGHRS; CDR2 reads YFSETQ. Trimming removed 2 bases from V and 3 bases from J, with 11 bases in between. This CDR3 is 14 amino acids long.

V gene TRBV5-1 combines with J gene TRBJ1-2, with 7 bases identical to TRBD1. This CDR3 has 16 residues. CDR1 is SGHRS and CDR2 is YFSETQ in the germline V gene. Trimming at V came to 3 bases and at J to 1 base, leaving 9 bases not matched to a gene. The CDR3 DNA reads TGCGCCAGCAGCTCCTCTCAGGGGGGAGTTAACTATGGCTACACCTTC. Translated: CASSSSQGGVNYGYTF.

Details on this clone: Distinct nucleotide sequences in the sample also encode this CDR3. This rearrangement joins TRBV9 to TRBJ2-3; D is possibly TRBD2 (6 bases). V was trimmed by 0 bases and J by 0 bases, leaving 8 bases between them. There are 15 residues in the CDR3. CDR1 SGDLS and CDR2 YYNGEE come from the germline V gene. The CDR3 here is CASSVGGLSTDTQYF. CDR3 sequence (DNA): TGTGCCAGCAGCGTAGGGGGACTCAGCACAGATACGCAGTATTTT.

This chain connects TRBV7-2 to TRBJ1-1; D possibly corresponds to TRBD1 (5 bases). The CDR3 has 11 residues. Germline CDR1 SGHTA, CDR2 FQGNSA. V lost 11 bases and J lost 1, with 8 bases in between. For the CDR3, the DNA is TGTGCCGGAGGGGCGAACACTGAAGCTTTCTTT. Residues: CAGGANTEAFF.

The chain couples TRBV4-3 to TRBJ1-4; possible D gene TRBD1, 5 bases. This CDR3 contains 15 residues. The V gene's germline CDR1 is LGHNA and CDR2 YSLEER. The ends were cut back, 2 bases at V and 8 bases at J, with 15 bases in the middle. The CDR3 region has the DNA TGCGCCAGCAGCCAATTGGGCCAGGGTGGGGAAAAACTGTTTTTT. The encoded protein is CASSQLGQGGEKLFF.

The V call is TRBV30, the J call TRBJ2-5; D is perhaps TRBD1 (5 bases). The V gene lost 5 bases and the J gene lost 1 base, with 11 bases spanning the gap. CDR3 length: 13 amino acids. The V gene's germline CDR1 is GTSNPN and CDR2 SVGIG (reference sequence). The CDR3: CAWAPGSQETQYF. For the CDR3, the DNA is TGTGCCTGGGCACCAGGGTCCCAAGAGACCCAGTACTTC. The whole variable domain, filled in from reference TRBV30 and TRBJ2-5, reads SQTIHQWPATLVQPVGSPLSLECTVEGTSNPNLYWYRQAAGRGLQLLFYSVGIGQISSEVPQNLSASRPQDRQFILSSKKLLLSDSGFYLCAWAPGSQETQYFGPGTRLLVL.

This chain links TRBV2 with TRBJ2-1; weak D call: TRBD1 (5 bases). This CDR3 is 19 amino acids long. Trimming took off 5 bases at V and 5 bases at J, with 28 bases between the two ends. Per germline, CDR1 SNHLY and CDR2 FYNNEI. This CDR3 reads CASSQTLHIRASPNNEQFF. The CDR3 bases are TGTGCCAGCAGTCAAACGCTTCACATCAGGGCAAGCCCAAACAATGAGCAGTTCTTC.

In DNA form, the CDR3 reads TGTGCCAGCAGCTTAGTTCGGGGACAGTTCTCCTCTGGAAACACCATATATTTT. Translated: CASSLVRGQFSSGNTIYF. This rearrangement joins TRBV7-2 to TRBJ1-3; 7 bases align to TRBD1. The germline CDR1 and CDR2 sequences are SGHTA and FQGNSA. V lost 1 base, J lost 0 bases, and 9 bases stayed unmatched. CDR3 size: 18 residues.

V gene TRBV19 combines with J gene TRBJ1-1; D call uncertain. Between the trimmed V and J ends, which lost 9 bases and 6 bases, there was a span of 11 bases. Germline V lookup: CDR1 LNHDA, CDR2 SQIVND (reference sequence). CDR3 length: 11 amino acids. The CDR3 loop is CASVNRAEAFF. For the CDR3, the DNA is TGTGCCAGCGTAAACCGCGCTGAAGCTTTCTTT.

This chain uses TRBV6-6 with TRBJ2-2, with unresolved D. The germline V gene has CDR1 MNHNY and CDR2 SVGAGI (reference sequence). Trimming shortened V by 6 bases and J by 6 bases, and 8 bases separated the two germline ends. The CDR3 length is 12 residues. The chain's CDR3 is CASRVSPGELFF. The CDR3 nucleotides read TGTGCCAGCAGAGTGAGCCCCGGGGAGCTGTTTTTT.

J is TRBJ2-1 and V is TRBV12-3 or TRBV12-4; possibly TRBD2 for D (6 bases). V dropped 9 bases and J dropped 6 bases, with 12 bases sitting between them. The CDR3 loop spans 12 amino acids. CDR3 protein: CASAGTPNEQFF. CDR3 DNA sequence: TGTGCCAGTGCCGGGACTCCCAATGAGCAGTTCTTC.

The rearrangement joins TRBV3-1 (or the pseudogene TRBV3-2) to TRBJ2-1; possibly TRBD1 for D (5 bases). The CDR3 has 13 residues. Per the germline V gene, CDR1 is LGHDT and CDR2 is YNNKEL (reference sequence). Trimming left V 5 bases short and J 5 bases short, with 10 bases between. This CDR3 reads CASSTRQNNEQFF. The CDR3 DNA sequence: TGTGCCAGCAGCACCCGACAGAACAATGAGCAGTTCTTC.

The rearrangement links TRBV11-2 to TRBJ2-7; D unresolved. CDR1 and CDR2 (germline): SGHAT, FQNNGV. Trimming took off 0 bases at V and 0 bases at J, with 9 bases between the two ends. This CDR3 comprises 15 residues. CDR3 amino acids: CASSLDRAGSYEQYF. In DNA form, the CDR3 reads TGTGCCAGCAGCTTAGACCGTGCCGGCTCCTACGAGCAGTACTTC.